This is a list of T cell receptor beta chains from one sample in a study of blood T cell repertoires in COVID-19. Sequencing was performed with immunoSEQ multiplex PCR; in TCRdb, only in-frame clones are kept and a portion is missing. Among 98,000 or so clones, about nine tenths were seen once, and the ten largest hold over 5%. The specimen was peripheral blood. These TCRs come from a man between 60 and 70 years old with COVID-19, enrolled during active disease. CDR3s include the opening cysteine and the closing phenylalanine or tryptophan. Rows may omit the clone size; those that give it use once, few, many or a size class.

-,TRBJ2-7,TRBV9,CASSASDRSSYEQYF
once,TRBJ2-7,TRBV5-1,CASSLGLAGLEQYF
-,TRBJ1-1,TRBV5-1,CASNGQGAGTEAFF
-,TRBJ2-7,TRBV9,CASSAGTGVYEQYF
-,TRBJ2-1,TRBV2,CASSEPDEQFF
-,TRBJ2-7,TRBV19,CASNQQGSEQYF
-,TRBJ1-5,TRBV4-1,CASSQGQLNQPQHF
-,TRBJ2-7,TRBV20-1,CSASHSGRAYEQYF
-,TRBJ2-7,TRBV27,CASSPGTSSYEQYF
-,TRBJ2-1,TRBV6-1,CASSERGYNEQFF
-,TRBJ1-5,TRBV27,CASSSVSNQPQHF
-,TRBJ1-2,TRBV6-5,CASGQGRYYGYTF
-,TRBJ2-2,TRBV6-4,CASSDSRTGAGELFF
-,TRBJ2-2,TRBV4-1,CASSTLLYGTGDTGELFF
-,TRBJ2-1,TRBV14,CASSQEVTERMFF
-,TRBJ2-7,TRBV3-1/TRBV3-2,CASSQEETSGRSEQYF
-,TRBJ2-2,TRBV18,CASSPRQGRTGELFF
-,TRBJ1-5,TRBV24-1,CATSDPKGGNQPQHF
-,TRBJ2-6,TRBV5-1,CASSSTPGTGSTGANVLTF
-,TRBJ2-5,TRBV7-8,CASSLASTGGRETQYF
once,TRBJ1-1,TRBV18,CASSTDTNTEAFF
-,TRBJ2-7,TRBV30,CAWTGRGTSGRHEQYF
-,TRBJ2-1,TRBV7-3,CASSWRPGSSYNEQFF
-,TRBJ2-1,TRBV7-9,CASSYSDRGRHEQFF
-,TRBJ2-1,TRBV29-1,CSVEDRGGSPYNEQFF
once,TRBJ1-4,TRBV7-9,CASSSGATNEKLFF
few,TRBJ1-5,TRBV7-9,CASSLAGQGLYSNQPQHF
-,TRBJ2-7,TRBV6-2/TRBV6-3,CASSYPGQGAYEQYF
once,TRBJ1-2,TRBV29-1,CSVDKRQGGSGYTF
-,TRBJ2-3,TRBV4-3,CASSQDSSGQGLSSTDTQYF
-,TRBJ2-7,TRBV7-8,CASSFRGTYEQYF
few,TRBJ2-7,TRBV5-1,CASSLGDREWDEQYF
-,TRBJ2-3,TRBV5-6,CASSLGVAGLADTQYF
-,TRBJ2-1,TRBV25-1,CASSGSGLAGSHEQFF
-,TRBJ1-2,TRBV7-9,CASSLGASGGYTF
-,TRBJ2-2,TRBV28,CASSLYPGRTGELFF